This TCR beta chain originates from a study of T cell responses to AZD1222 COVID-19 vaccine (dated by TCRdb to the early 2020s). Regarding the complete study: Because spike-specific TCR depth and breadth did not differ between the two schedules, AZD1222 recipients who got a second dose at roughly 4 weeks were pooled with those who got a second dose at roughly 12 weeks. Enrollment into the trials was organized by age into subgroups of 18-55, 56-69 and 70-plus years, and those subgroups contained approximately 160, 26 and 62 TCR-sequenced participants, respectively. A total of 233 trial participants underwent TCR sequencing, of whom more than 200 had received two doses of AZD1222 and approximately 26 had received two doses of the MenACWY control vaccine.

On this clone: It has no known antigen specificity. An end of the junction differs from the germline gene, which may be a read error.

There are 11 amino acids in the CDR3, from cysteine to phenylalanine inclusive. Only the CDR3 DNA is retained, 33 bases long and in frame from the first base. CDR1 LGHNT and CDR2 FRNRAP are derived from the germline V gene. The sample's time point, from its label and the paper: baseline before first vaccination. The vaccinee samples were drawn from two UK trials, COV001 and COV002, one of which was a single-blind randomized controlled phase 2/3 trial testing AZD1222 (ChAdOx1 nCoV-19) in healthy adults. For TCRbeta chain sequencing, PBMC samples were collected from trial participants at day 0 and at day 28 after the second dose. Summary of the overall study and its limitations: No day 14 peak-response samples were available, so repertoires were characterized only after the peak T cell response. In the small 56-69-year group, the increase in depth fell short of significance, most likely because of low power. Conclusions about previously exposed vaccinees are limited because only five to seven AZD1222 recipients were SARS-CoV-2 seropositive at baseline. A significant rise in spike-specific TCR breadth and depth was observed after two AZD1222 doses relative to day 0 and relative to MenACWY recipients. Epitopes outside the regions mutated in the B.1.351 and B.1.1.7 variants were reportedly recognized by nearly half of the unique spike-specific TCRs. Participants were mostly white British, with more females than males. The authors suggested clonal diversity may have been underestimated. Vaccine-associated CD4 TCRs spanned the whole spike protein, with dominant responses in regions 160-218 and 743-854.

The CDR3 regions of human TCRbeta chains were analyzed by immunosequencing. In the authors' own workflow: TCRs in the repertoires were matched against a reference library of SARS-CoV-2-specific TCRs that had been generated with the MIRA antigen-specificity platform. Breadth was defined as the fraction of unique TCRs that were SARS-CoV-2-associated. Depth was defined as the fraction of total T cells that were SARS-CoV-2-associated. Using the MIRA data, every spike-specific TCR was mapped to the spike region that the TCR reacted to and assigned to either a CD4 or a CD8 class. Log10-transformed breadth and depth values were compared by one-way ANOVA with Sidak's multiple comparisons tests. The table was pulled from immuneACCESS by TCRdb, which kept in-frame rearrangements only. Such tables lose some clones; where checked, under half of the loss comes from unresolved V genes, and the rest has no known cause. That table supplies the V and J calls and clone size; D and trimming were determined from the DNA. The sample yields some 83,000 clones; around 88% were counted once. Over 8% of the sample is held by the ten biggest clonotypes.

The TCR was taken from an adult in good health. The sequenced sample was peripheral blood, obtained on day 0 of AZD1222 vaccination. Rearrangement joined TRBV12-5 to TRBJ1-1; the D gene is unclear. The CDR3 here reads CASGLSGILLF. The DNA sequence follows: TGTGCTAGTGGTTTGTCAGGAATTCTCCTCTTT.